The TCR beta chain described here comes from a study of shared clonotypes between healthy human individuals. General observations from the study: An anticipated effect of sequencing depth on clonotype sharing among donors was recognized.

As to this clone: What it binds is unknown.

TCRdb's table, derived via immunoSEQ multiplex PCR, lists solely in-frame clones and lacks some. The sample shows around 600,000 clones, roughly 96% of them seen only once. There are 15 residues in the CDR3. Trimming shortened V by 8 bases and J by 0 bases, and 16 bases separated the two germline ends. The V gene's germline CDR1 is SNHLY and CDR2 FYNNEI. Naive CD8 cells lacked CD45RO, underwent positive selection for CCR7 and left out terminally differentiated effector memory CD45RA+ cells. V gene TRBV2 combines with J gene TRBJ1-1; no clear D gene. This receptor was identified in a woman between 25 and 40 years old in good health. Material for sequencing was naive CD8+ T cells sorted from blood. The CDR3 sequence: CASRQSHDMNTEAFF. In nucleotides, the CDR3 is TGTGCCAGCCGGCAGTCTCATGACATGAACACTGAAGCTTTCTTT.